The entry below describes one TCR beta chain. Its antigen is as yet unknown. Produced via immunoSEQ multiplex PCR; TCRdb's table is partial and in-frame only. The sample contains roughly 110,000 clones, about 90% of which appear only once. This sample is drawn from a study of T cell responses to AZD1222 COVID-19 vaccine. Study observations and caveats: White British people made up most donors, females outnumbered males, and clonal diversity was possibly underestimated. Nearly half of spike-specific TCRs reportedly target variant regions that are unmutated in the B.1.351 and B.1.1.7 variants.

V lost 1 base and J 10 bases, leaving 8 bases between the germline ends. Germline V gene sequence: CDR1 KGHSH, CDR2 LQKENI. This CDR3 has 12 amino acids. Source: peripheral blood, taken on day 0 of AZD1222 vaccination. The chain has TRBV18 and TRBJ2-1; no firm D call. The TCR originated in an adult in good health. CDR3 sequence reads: CASSPLIPEQFF. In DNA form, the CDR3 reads TGTGCCAGCTCACCACTAATTCCGGAGCAGTTCTTC. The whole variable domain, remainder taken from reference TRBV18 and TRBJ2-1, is NAGVMQNPRHLVRRRGQEARLRCSPMKGHSHVYWYRQLPEEGLKFMVYLQKENIIDESGMPKERFSAEFPKEGPSILRIQQVVRGDSAAYFCASSPLIPEQFFGPGTRLTVL.